This entry lists 5 T cell receptor beta chains sequenced from one sample in a study of T cells in Graves' hyperthyroidism and ophthalmopathy. Amplified TCR beta CDR3 regions derived from RNA transcripts. The HTBI set primed first-round TCR CDR3 RT-PCR. TCRdb redid the calling of the multiplex PCR reads with MiXCR, one entry per CDR3 protein. The table records about 420,000 distinct CDR3 sequences, roughly 14% of them present only once. Sequenced material: blood. The source of these receptors is a woman under 30 with Graves' hyperthyroidism.

This clonotype came up many times. The rearrangement joins TRBV12-3 or TRBV12-4 to TRBJ1-1; no definite D call. Trimming removed 4 bases at V and 2 bases at J, with 11 bases between. CDR3 size: 14 residues. The chain's CDR3 is CASSSTGVNTEAFF. The CDR3 coding sequence is TGTGCCAGCAGTTCCACCGGCGTAAACACTGAAGCTTTCTTT.

This clonotype was detected ten times or more. This chain connects TRBV7-8 to TRBJ2-3; D might be TRBD2 (6 bases). The V end was cut by 5 bases, the J end by 4 bases, with 16 bases between. The CDR3 runs 15 residues. CDR1 and CDR2 from the germline V gene are SGHVS and FQNEAQ. Here the CDR3 reads CASSPQRAPADTQYF. The DNA of the CDR3 is TGTGCCAGCAGCCCTCAGCGGGCGCCGGCAGATACGCAGTATTTT.

This clonotype was picked up many times. V is TRBV2 and J is TRBJ2-5, with D uncertain. CDR1 SNHLY and CDR2 FYNNEI come from the germline V gene. This CDR3 has 13 residues. The V end was cut by 4 bases, the J end by 1 base, with 7 bases between. The CDR3 region is CASSVGSQETQYF. The CDR3 DNA sequence: TGTGCCAGCAGTGTGGGTAGCCAAGAGACCCAGTACTTC.

This clonotype has just a few counts. The chain combines TRBV5-1 with TRBJ2-1; D call uncertain. CDR1 is SGHRS and CDR2 is YFSETQ in the germline V gene. This CDR3 contains 13 residues. With 0 bases removed from V and 7 bases from J, the gap between germline ends came to 8 bases. The CDR3 spells CASSLVFGNEQFF. The CDR3 DNA sequence: TGCGCCAGCAGCTTGGTTTTTGGGAATGAGCAGTTCTTC.

The table lists this clonotype with many counts. The chain has TRBV7-2 and TRBJ1-1; perhaps TRBD1 as D (6 bases). Germline V gene lookup returns CDR1 SGHTA and CDR2 FQGNSA. Trimming removed 2 bases from V and 11 bases from J, with 15 bases in between. This CDR3 region has 13 residues. Written as DNA, the CDR3 is TGTGCCAGCAGCTTAATTCGGGGGGCCGACGCTTTCTTT. This gives the protein CASSLIRGADAFF.